The entry below describes one T cell receptor beta chain. This specimen belongs to a study of blood T cell repertoires in COVID-19. Produced via immunoSEQ multiplex PCR; TCRdb's table is partial and in-frame only. This table holds some 150,000 clones, 70% to 85% found once. This sequence originates from a woman over 75 in a cohort sampled during active or convalescent COVID-19. Sequencing used peripheral blood.

The CDR3 DNA is TGTGCCAGCAGTGAATCTGGTGAGGCGAGCAATCAGCCCCAGCATTTT. Residues: CASSESGEASNQPQHF. V usage is TRBV6-1 and J usage is TRBJ1-5; D is unclear. Trimming took off 2 bases at V and 1 base at J, with 12 bases between the two ends. Per the germline V gene, CDR1 is MNHNS and CDR2 is SASEGT. The CDR3 covers 16 residues.